The clone carrying this T cell receptor beta chain occurred a few times. Germline trimming cut 5 bases from V and 6 bases from J; bases unmatched to any gene: 10. Per germline, CDR1 SGHTA and CDR2 FQGTGA. The CDR3 contains 15 residues. Produced via immunoSEQ multiplex PCR; TCRdb's table is partial and in-frame only. Of 250,000 to 400,000 clones in the sample, around 90% were seen once. The data derive from a study of blood T cell repertoires in COVID-19. The chain is built from TRBV7-3 and TRBJ2-3; 8 bases line up with TRBD2. The TCR was taken from a man in his sixties who had recovered from COVID-19. The sequencing input was PBMCs or T cells enriched from blood (not recorded which). In DNA form, the CDR3 reads TGTGCCAGCAGCCAACAGGGTGGGACTAGGGATACGCAGTATTTT. Its protein is CASSQQGGTRDTQYF.